The 2 T cell receptor beta chains below come from one sample, sequenced in a study of control samples from healthy donors and cancer patients. Some clones are missing from TCRdb's copy, which holds only in-frame ones; the method was immunoSEQ multiplex PCR. The table gives some 190,000 clones; the top ten clones make up less than 2.5% of it. The sequenced sample was blood. These receptors were obtained from a woman aged 25 to 39 in good health.

The CDR3 sequence is CASSYMGPLNTEAFF. The CDR3 DNA follows: TGTGCCAGCAGTTACATGGGGCCGTTGAACACTGAAGCTTTCTTT. The chain recombines TRBV6-2 or TRBV6-3 with TRBJ1-1, with a tentative D call TRBD1 (5 bases). The CDR3 runs 15 residues. CDR1 is MNHEY and CDR2 is SVGEGT in the germline V gene. Deletions cut 2 bases from V and 0 bases from J, with 10 bases between.

This chain connects TRBV25-1 to TRBJ2-7; D call uncertain. Germline CDR1 reads MGHDK; CDR2 reads SYGVNS. The CDR3 extends over 15 amino acids. The V end lost 2 bases, the J end lost 6 bases, and 17 bases lay between the germline ends. CDR3: CASSETGSLGREQYF. CDR3 DNA: TGTGCCAGCAGTGAAACCGGGTCTTTAGGCCGCGAGCAGTACTTC.